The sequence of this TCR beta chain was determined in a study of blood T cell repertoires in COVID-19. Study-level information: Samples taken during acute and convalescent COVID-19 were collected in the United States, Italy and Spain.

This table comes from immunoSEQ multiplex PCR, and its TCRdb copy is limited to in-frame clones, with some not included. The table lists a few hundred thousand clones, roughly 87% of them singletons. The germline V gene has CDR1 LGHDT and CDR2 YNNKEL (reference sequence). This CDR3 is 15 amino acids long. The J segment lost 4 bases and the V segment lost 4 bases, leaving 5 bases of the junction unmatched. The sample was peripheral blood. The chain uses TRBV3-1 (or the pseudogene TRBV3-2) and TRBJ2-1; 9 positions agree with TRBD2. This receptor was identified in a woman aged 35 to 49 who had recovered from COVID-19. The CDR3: CASSRGTSWYNEQFF. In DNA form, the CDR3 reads TGTGCCAGCAGCCGTGGGACTAGCTGGTACAATGAGCAGTTCTTC.